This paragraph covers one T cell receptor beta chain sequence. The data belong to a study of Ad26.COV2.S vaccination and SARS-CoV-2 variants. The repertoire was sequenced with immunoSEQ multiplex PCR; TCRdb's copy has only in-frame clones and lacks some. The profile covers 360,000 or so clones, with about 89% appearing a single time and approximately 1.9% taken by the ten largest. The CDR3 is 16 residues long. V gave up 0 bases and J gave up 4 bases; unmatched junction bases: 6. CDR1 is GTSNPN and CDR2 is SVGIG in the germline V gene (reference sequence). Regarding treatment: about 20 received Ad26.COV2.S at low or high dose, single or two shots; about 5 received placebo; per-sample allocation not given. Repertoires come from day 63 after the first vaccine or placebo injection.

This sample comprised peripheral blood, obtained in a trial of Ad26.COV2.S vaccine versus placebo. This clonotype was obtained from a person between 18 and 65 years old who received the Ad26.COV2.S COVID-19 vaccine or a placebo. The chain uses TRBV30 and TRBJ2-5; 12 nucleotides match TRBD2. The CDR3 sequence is CAWSVPPGLAGETQYF. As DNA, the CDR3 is TGTGCCTGGAGTGTACCCCCGGGACTAGCGGGAGAGACCCAGTACTTC. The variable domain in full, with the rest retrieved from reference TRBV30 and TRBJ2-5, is SQTIHQWPATLVQPVGSPLSLECTVEGTSNPNLYWYRQAAGRGLQLLFYSVGIGQISSEVPQNLSASRPQDRQFILSSKKLLLSDSGFYLCAWSVPPGLAGETQYFGPGTRLLVL.